What follows are 21 T cell receptor beta chains derived from one specimen sequenced in a study of response to subunit inactivated influenza vaccine. TCRdb re-derived calls from the RT-PCR reads in MiXCR, one entry per CDR3 protein. The table shows 450,000 to 500,000 distinct CDR3 sequences, with roughly 9.7% occurring only once. The sequenced sample was PBMCs from blood, obtained about 6 weeks after vaccination. Every receptor here comes from a man over 45 who received an inactivated influenza vaccine.

With respect to this clonotype: A clone one base away is much larger, so this may be a read error. J is TRBJ2-2 and V is TRBV12-3 or TRBV12-4, with 7 bases lining up with TRBD1. The length of the CDR3 is 14 residues. CDR3 nucleotide sequence: TGTGCCAGCCGTTTAAACAGGGGCACCGGGGAGCTGTTTTTT. This translates into CASRLNRGTGELFF.

The sample holds many counts of this clonotype. CDR3 protein: CASSSILGAATDTQYF. The CDR3 DNA sequence: TGTGCCAGCAGTTCAATACTAGGGGCGGCTACAGATACGCAGTATTTT. The rearrangement uses TRBV12-3 or TRBV12-4 and TRBJ2-3; tentatively, D is TRBD1 or TRBD2 (5 bases each). Trimming pared 4 bases from V and 3 bases from J, leaving 17 bases between. The CDR3 runs 16 residues.

This clonotype was seen more than once but under ten times. The chain couples TRBV6-1 to TRBJ1-2; the D gene is possibly TRBD1 (5 bases). Trimming removed 3 bases at V and 4 bases at J, with 12 bases between. Germline V gene data show CDR1 as MNHNS and CDR2 as SASEGT. This CDR3 is built from 14 residues. The CDR3 DNA follows: TGTGCCAGCAGTGACCGGGGGAGCGGCTATGGCTACACCTTC. Its translation: CASSDRGSGYGYTF.

The chain uses TRBV10-3 and TRBJ2-3, with D possibly called TRBD1 or TRBD2 (5 bases each). The V end was cut by 4 bases, the J end by 3 bases, with 17 bases between. Germline loops: CDR1 ENHRY, CDR2 SYGVKD. The CDR3 sequence is 16 residues long. CDR3 amino acids: CAISVRDPESTDTQYF. DNA for the CDR3: TGTGCCATCAGTGTAAGGGACCCCGAATCGACAGATACGCAGTATTTT.

CDR3 DNA sequence: TGCGCCAGCAGCCAAGTTACTGGATACAATGAGCAGTTCTTC. This encodes CASSQVTGYNEQFF. The genes are TRBV4-1 and TRBJ2-1; D unclear. The CDR3 contains 14 residues. From germline, CDR1 is MGHRA and CDR2 YSYEKL. V lost 1 base and J 4 bases, leaving 8 bases between the germline ends.

This clonotype was seen a handful of times. The chain recombines TRBV12-3 or TRBV12-4 with TRBJ2-1; TRBD1 agrees at 9 bases. After removal of 6 bases from V and 2 bases from J, the junction contained 5 bases not matched to a gene. The CDR3 runs to 15 residues. CDR3 amino acids: CASSTDRGAYNEQFF. The CDR3 nucleotides are TGTGCCAGCAGCACCGACAGGGGGGCCTACAATGAGCAGTTCTTC.

This chain connects TRBV11-2 to TRBJ2-1; maybe TRBD1 (5 bases). V lost 5 bases and J 9 bases, leaving 17 bases between the germline ends. Germline assignment: CDR1 SGHAT and CDR2 FQNNGV. CDR3 size: 14 residues. The CDR3 loop is CASSPLQGYGEQFF. The CDR3 DNA is TGTGCCAGCAGCCCTCTCCAGGGTTACGGTGAGCAGTTCTTC.

The table lists this clonotype with many counts. The J gene is TRBJ2-5, the V gene TRBV12-3 or TRBV12-4; TRBD2 is a possible D gene (7 bases). Trimming shortened V by 5 bases and J by 5 bases, and 15 bases separated the two germline ends. CDR3 length equals 14 residues. The CDR3, as DNA: TGTGCCAGCAGTGGGAGGGGGGGTAAGGAGACCCAGTACTTC. Encoded protein: CASSGRGGKETQYF.

This clonotype came up many times. The chain joins TRBV29-1 to TRBJ2-7; either TRBD1 or TRBD2 may supply D (5 bases each). This CDR3 comprises 12 residues. Germline V lookup: CDR1 SQVTM, CDR2 ANQGSEA. V shed 3 bases and J shed 1 base, with 7 bases lying between them. Here the CDR3 DNA reads TGCAGCGTTGAGGGGGAATCCTACGAGCAGTACTTC. This gives the protein CSVEGESYEQYF.

This clonotype came up a few times. J is TRBJ2-1 and V is TRBV29-1; 10 bases are shared with TRBD2. CDR3 length: 13 residues. The germline CDR1 and CDR2 sequences are SQVTM and ANQGSEA. The trim removed 6 bases at V and 6 bases at J, leaving 5 bases unmatched. CDR3 sequence reads: CSVPGLAVNEQFF. The CDR3 DNA follows: TGCAGCGTCCCTGGACTAGCGGTCAATGAGCAGTTCTTC.

Many counts were recorded for this clonotype. The genes are TRBV29-1 and TRBJ2-1; D possibly corresponds to TRBD2 (5 bases). The CDR3 has 13 residues. Germline V gene sequence: CDR1 SQVTM, CDR2 ANQGSEA. V lost 0 bases to trimming and J lost 4 bases, with 7 bases between them. CDR3 protein: CSVEERRYNEQFF. CDR3 DNA: TGCAGCGTTGAAGAAAGGAGGTACAATGAGCAGTTCTTC.

V usage is TRBV9 and J usage is TRBJ1-1; D is uncertain. Trimming removed 6 bases at V and 3 bases at J, with 12 bases between. The CDR3 is 13 amino acids. The germline gives CDR1 SGDLS, CDR2 YYNGEE. The CDR3: CASTFTRYTEAFF. As DNA, the CDR3 is TGTGCCAGCACCTTCACACGGTACACTGAAGCTTTCTTT.

CDR3 region: CAISVGGLGRNQPQHF. CDR3 DNA: TGTGCCATCAGTGTCGGGGGGCTCGGAAGAAATCAGCCCCAGCATTTT. V and J are TRBV10-3 and TRBJ1-5; possibly TRBD1 for D (6 bases). Germline CDR1 and CDR2: ENHRY and SYGVKD. The CDR3 is made up of 16 amino acids. V lost 4 bases and J 4 bases, leaving 17 bases between the germline ends.

This clonotype has at least ten counts. The V call is TRBV10-3, the J call TRBJ2-3, with 9 bases fitting TRBD2. Trimming cost V 6 bases and J 3 bases; bases outside gene matches: 4. Germline V CDR1 and CDR2: ENHRY, SYGVKD. The CDR3 consists of 14 residues. As DNA, the CDR3 is TGTGCCATCAGGCCGCGGGGGGGAACAGATACGCAGTATTTT. This translates into CAIRPRGGTDTQYF.

This clonotype was seen a handful of times. The rearrangement uses TRBV3-1 and TRBJ1-1; TRBD1 matches 7 bases. CDR1 and CDR2 from the germline V gene are LGHDT and YNNKEL (reference sequence). The CDR3 loop spans 14 amino acids. Germline trimming cut 6 bases from V and 1 base from J; bases unmatched to any gene: 5. CDR3 sequence: CASSPQGQNTEAFF. The DNA of the CDR3 is TGTGCCAGCAGTCCACAGGGGCAGAACACTGAAGCTTTCTTT.

At least ten counts were recorded for this clonotype. CDR3 sequence (DNA): TGTGCCAGCAGTTGGGACAGGGGGGGAACCGGGGAGCTGTTTTTT. Its translation is CASSWDRGGTGELFF. This chain links TRBV12-3 or TRBV12-4 with TRBJ2-2; TRBD1 matches at 11 bases. The CDR3 runs 15 residues. Germline trimming cut 4 bases from V and 5 bases from J; bases unmatched to any gene: 3.

This clonotype was found a few times. J is TRBJ2-7 and V is TRBV4-1; TRBD1 matches at 12 bases. Per the germline V gene, CDR1 is MGHRA and CDR2 is YSYEKL. The V segment lost 6 bases and the J segment 2 bases; nucleotides outside the gene matches: 17. This CDR3 is 19 amino acids long. CDR3 in amino acids: CASSRIGDRGLSSPYEQYF. Written as DNA, the CDR3 is TGCGCCAGCAGTCGGATTGGGGACAGGGGGCTCTCCAGTCCCTACGAGCAGTACTTC.

This clonotype was detected many times. The chain has TRBV29-1 and TRBJ2-7; 7 bases map to TRBD2. This CDR3 contains 13 residues. CDR1 and CDR2 (germline): SQVTM, ANQGSEA. V lost 7 bases, J lost 2 bases, and 8 bases stayed unmatched. DNA for the CDR3: TGCAGCGGCACTAGCGACGCAACCTACGAGCAGTACTTC. Residues: CSGTSDATYEQYF.

A note on this clonotype: A much larger clone is a single base away; this may be a read error. The chain has TRBV12-3 or TRBV12-4 and TRBJ2-6; D remains unclear. The CDR3 is 16 residues long. The CDR3 sequence is CDSSLLAPAGANVLTF. CDR3 nucleotide sequence: TGTGACAGCAGTTTATTAGCACCTGCTGGGGCCAACGTCCTGACTTTC.

CDR3 coding DNA: TGTGCCAGCAGTTACAGGGGGGTGGAGACCCAGTACTTC. Its protein product is CASSYRGVETQYF. This sequence joins TRBV6-2 or TRBV6-3 and TRBJ2-5; either TRBD1 or TRBD2 may fit D (6 bases each). Trimming removed 2 bases from V and 5 bases from J, with 9 bases in between. Germline V gene data show CDR1 as MNHEY and CDR2 as SVGEGT. CDR3 length: 13 residues.

This chain connects TRBV11-1 to TRBJ2-1; D may be TRBD2 (6 bases). The ends were cut back, 0 bases at V and 4 bases at J, with 13 bases in the middle. Germline CDR1 SGHAT, CDR2 FQDESV (reference sequence). This CDR3 contains 16 residues. The CDR3 reads CASSLATRPPYNEQFF. The CDR3, as DNA: TGTGCCAGCAGCTTAGCGACTAGGCCACCTTACAATGAGCAGTTCTTC.